One sample yielded the 6 T cell receptor beta chains listed below, sequenced in a study of blood T cell repertoires in COVID-19. Measured with immunoSEQ multiplex PCR; TCRdb has only the in-frame clones, and not every one. The data contain under 300,000 clones, less than 90% of them singletons. The sequenced sample was peripheral blood. These receptor sequences come from a man in his sixties with acute or convalescent COVID-19.

V and J are TRBV28 and TRBJ1-2; 8 bases map to TRBD1. The CDR3 is 14 residues long. V dropped 6 bases and J dropped 3; count of bases not matched to a gene: 6. Per the germline V gene, CDR1 is MDHEN and CDR2 is SYDVKM. The CDR3 here is CASRETGGDYGYTF. CDR3 coding DNA: TGTGCCAGCAGGGAAACAGGGGGGGACTATGGCTACACCTTC.

The rearrangement joins TRBV5-1 to TRBJ2-1; TRBD2 matches 10 bases. The CDR3 has 17 amino acids. Per germline, CDR1 SGHRS and CDR2 YFSETQ. V lost 1 base and J lost 7; bases outside the gene matches: 11. The CDR3 nucleotides are TGCGCCAGCAGCTTGACTAGCGGGATGAGAAGGCTGAATGAGCAGTTCTTC. This sequence encodes CASSLTSGMRRLNEQFF.

The V and J genes are TRBV7-6 and TRBJ1-6; perhaps TRBD1 as D (5 bases). Trimming took 5 bases from V and 10 from J, leaving 21 bases between them. The CDR3 is made up of 16 amino acids. Germline V gene data show CDR1 as SGHVS and CDR2 as FNYEAQ. Here the CDR3 DNA reads TGTGCCAGCAGCCACTACCCGACAGACCGGGCCTCACCCCTCCACTTT. Translated: CASSHYPTDRASPLHF.

V usage is TRBV19 and J usage is TRBJ1-5; 10 bases fit TRBD1. Germline trimming cut 5 bases from V and 0 bases from J; bases unmatched to any gene: 1. The CDR3 loop spans 15 amino acids. The V gene's germline CDR1 is LNHDA and CDR2 SQIVND (reference sequence). The CDR3 loop reads CASSGQGVSNQPQHF. CDR3 bases: TGTGCCAGTAGTGGACAGGGGGTTAGCAATCAGCCCCAGCATTTT.

V gene TRBV7-9 combines with J gene TRBJ2-5; 10 bases map to TRBD1. V trimming: 5 bases; J trimming: 1 base; junction bases outside the gene matches: 4. The CDR3 totals 15 residues. Germline CDR1 SEHNR, CDR2 FQNEAQ (reference sequence). The CDR3 spells CASSGTGVPQETQYF. The DNA of the CDR3 is TGTGCCAGCAGCGGGACAGGGGTGCCCCAAGAGACCCAGTACTTC.

The V gene is TRBV7-9, the J gene TRBJ2-1; D possibly corresponds to TRBD1 (6 bases). The CDR3 is 14 amino acids. The ends were cut back, 0 bases at V and 7 bases at J, with 10 bases in the middle. Germline CDR1 is SEHNR and CDR2 is FQNEAQ (reference sequence). This CDR3 reads CASSLAGGQNEQFF. CDR3 coding DNA: TGTGCCAGCAGCTTAGCTGGCGGACAGAATGAGCAGTTCTTC.